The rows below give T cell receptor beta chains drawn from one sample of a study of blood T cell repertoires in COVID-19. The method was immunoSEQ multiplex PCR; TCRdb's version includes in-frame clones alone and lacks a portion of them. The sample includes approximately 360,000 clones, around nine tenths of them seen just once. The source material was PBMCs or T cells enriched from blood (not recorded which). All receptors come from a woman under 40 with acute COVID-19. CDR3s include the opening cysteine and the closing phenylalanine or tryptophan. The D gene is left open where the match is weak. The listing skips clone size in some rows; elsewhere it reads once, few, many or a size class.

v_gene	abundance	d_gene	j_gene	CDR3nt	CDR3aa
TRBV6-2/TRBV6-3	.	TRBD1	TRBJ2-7	TGTGCCAGCAGTTACACCGGGACAGGGCTTAACGAGCAGTACTTC	CASSYTGTGLNEQYF
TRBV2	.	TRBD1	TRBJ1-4	TGTGCCAGCAGGGAAACAGGGGGGACTAATGAAAAACTGTTTTTT	CASRETGGTNEKLFF
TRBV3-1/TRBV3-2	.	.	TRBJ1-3	TGTGCCAGCAGGCAGACAGCGAACTCTGGAAACACCATATATTTT	CASRQTANSGNTIYF
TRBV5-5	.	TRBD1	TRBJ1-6	TGTGCCAGCAGCTTCGGACAGGGCCCATCACCCCTCCACTTT	CASSFGQGPSPLHF
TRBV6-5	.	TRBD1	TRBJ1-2	TGTGCCAGCAGTTACCTAACAGGGGGGGGCAGGTATGGCTACACCTTC	CASSYLTGGGRYGYTF
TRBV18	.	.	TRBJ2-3	TGTGCCAGCTCATCTTTACAGGCTAGCACAGATACGCAGTATTTT	CASSSLQASTDTQYF
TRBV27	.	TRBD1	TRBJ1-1	TGTGCCAGCAGTCGGGACAGGGGGCCTTTAAACACTGAAGCTTTCTTT	CASSRDRGPLNTEAFF
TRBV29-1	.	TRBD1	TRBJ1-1	TGCAGCGTTCCAGGGACCGACAGGGGAGGGACTGAAGCTTTCTTT	CSVPGTDRGGTEAFF
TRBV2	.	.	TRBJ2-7	TGTGCCAGCAGAGCACCTCGGGGGACAGCACTCTCCTACGAGCAGTACTTC	CASRAPRGTALSYEQYF
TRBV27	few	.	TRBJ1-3	TGTGCCAGCGGCCCGCGGGGGGCATACACCATATATTTT	CASGPRGAYTIYF
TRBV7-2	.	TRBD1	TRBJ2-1	TGTGCCAGCAGCGGTACAGGGGGGAATGAGCAGTTCTTC	CASSGTGGNEQFF
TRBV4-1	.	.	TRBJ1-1	TGCGCCAGCAGCCAAGGTTGGGTCGGGATTTCTGAAGCTTTCTTT	CASSQGWVGISEAFF
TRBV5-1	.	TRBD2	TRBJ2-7	TGCGCCAGCAGCTTAATAGCGGGGGGGCCAGACGAGCAGTACTTC	CASSLIAGGPDEQYF
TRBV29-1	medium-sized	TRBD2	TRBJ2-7	TGCAGCGTTGAGGCTAGCGGGGGACCAAATGTCCGATACGAGCAGTACTTC	CSVEASGGPNVRYEQYF
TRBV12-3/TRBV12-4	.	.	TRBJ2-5	TGTGCCAGCAGTTACACGAGGGAAGAGACCCAGTACTTC	CASSYTREETQYF
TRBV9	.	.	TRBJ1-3	TGTGCCAGCAGCGTAATAACAGGAAACACCATATATTTT	CASSVITGNTIYF
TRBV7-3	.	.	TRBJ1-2	TGTGCCAGCAGCCCACGGGGGGGGTCTAACTATGGCTACACCTTC	CASSPRGGSNYGYTF
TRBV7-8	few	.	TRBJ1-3	TGTGCCAGCAGCTTAAACTTGCGTGGAAACACCATATATTTT	CASSLNLRGNTIYF
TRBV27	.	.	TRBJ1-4	TGTGCCAGCAGCCTGGCAGGTTTTGGTGAAAAACTGTTTTTT	CASSLAGFGEKLFF
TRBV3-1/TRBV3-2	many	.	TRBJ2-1	TGTGCCAGCAGCCAAGTGAAGGGGGAGCAGTTCTTC	CASSQVKGEQFF
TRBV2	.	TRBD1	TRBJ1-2	TGTGCCAGCAGTCCAGGACAGGTTCAAGCGGGCTACACCTTC	CASSPGQVQAGYTF
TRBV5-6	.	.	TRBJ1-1	TGTGCCAGCACTGCGACACCGAACACTGAAGCTTTCTTT	CASTATPNTEAFF
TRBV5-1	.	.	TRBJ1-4	TGCGCCAGCAGCTTTGGGGGCGATGAAAAACTGTTTTTT	CASSFGGDEKLFF
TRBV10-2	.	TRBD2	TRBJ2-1	TGCGCCAGCAGTGAAGTCATAGCGGGGCTCTACAATGAGCAGTTCTTC	CASSEVIAGLYNEQFF
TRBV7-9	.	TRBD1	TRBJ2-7	TGTGCCAGCAGCTTAGCGGCAAAGACAGGGACCCTCCGGGAGCAGTACTTC	CASSLAAKTGTLREQYF
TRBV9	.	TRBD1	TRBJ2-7	TGTGCCAGCAGCCCGTACGCCGGGACAGGGTTAGTGGACGAGCAGTACTTC	CASSPYAGTGLVDEQYF
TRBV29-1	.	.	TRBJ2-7	TGCAGCGTTATAAAAGGGCGGGACCGATCGTCCTACGAGCAGTACTTC	CSVIKGRDRSSYEQYF
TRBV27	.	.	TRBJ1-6	TGTGCCAGCAGTGCCGACAGAGCCTATAATTCACCCCTCCACTTT	CASSADRAYNSPLHF
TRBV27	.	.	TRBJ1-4	TGTGCCAGCAGTGACCTCAGGGTACCTAATGAAAAACTGTTTTTT	CASSDLRVPNEKLFF
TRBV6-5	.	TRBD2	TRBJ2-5	TGTGCCAGCAGTTACTCCGGCGGGGGAGAGACCCAGTACTTC	CASSYSGGGETQYF
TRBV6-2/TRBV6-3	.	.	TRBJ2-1	TGTGCCAGCAGTAAGGGGACTCCATCCTACAATGAGCAGTTCTTC	CASSKGTPSYNEQFF
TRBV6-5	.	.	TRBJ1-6	TGTGCCAGCAGTTACTTTTTACAAGGGGGTTCACCCCTCCACTTT	CASSYFLQGGSPLHF
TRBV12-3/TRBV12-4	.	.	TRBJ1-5	TGTGCCAGCAGTTTATATCCAGATCAGCCCCAGCATTTT	CASSLYPDQPQHF
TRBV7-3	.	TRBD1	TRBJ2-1	TGTGCCAGCAGCCAACGACAGGGTAGTATAAATGAGCAGTTCTTC	CASSQRQGSINEQFF
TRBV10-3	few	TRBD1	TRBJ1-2	TGTGCCATCAGTGGGGACAGGGGATATGGCTACACCTTC	CAISGDRGYGYTF
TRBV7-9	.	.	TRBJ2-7	TGTGCCAGCAGCTACAGTAATACCTACGAGCAGTACTTC	CASSYSNTYEQYF
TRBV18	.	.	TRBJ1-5	TGTGCCAGCTCACCACCCGCTCAGGAGGGCAATCAGCCCCAGCATTTT	CASSPPAQEGNQPQHF
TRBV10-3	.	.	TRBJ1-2	TGTGCCATCAGTGAATCTAAGATGAGGACTCTCGGGCCCTATGGCTACACCTTC	CAISESKMRTLGPYGYTF
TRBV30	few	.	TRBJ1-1	TGTGCCTGGAGTGTCCTGTTCCTCGACACTGAAGCTTTCTTT	CAWSVLFLDTEAFF
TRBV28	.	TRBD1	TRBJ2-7	TGTGCCAGCAGTTTAGATACACACAGGGGAAAAGGAGGCCACGAGCAGTACTTC	CASSLDTHRGKGGHEQYF
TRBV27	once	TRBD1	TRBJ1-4	TGTGCCAGCGGCTACAGGGGTAGGAATGAAAAACTGTTTTTT	CASGYRGRNEKLFF
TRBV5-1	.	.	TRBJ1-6	TGCGCCAGCAGCTTGGAGGGGTATAATTCACCCCTCCACTTT	CASSLEGYNSPLHF
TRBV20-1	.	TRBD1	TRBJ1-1	TGCAGTGCTAGCTTGGACAGGACCTCCTTT	CSASLDRTSF
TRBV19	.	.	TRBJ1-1	TGTGCCAGTAGTATACGAGGGGGCACTGAAGCTTTCTTT	CASSIRGGTEAFF
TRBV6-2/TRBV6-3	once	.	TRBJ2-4	TGTGCCAGCAGTCCCCGACAGACTCTAGCCAAAAACATTCAGTACTTC	CASSPRQTLAKNIQYF
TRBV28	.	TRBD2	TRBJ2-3	TGTGCCAGCGGGAGCGGGGGGTCGTACACAGATACGCAGTATTTT	CASGSGGSYTDTQYF
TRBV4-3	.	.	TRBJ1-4	TGCGCCAGCAGCCCGACGGAAGGGAGATATGAAAAACTGTTTTTT	CASSPTEGRYEKLFF
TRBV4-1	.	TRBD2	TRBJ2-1	TGCGCCAGCAGCCAACAGGGGGTAGCGGGGGGAAACTACAATGAGCAGTTCTTC	CASSQQGVAGGNYNEQFF
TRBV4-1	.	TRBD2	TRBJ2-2	TGCGCCAGCAGCACTGGACTAGCGGTAAACACCGGGGAGCTGTTTTTT	CASSTGLAVNTGELFF